This T cell receptor beta chain comes out of a study of technical replicates of blood from several donors. J gave up 7 bases and V 5 bases, and 12 bases lay outside the gene matches. The CDR3 spans 15 residues. Germline CDR1 is SGHAT and CDR2 is FQNNGV. Assay: immunoSEQ multiplex PCR; the TCRdb copy retains only in-frame clones and omits some. This table has around 70,000 clones, about 95% appearing once. The origin of this receptor is a human donor in good health. The specimen was T cells isolated from PBMCs. The rearrangement joins TRBV11-2 to TRBJ2-7; 9 bases fit TRBD1. The CDR3: CASSHSGTGFGEQYF. CDR3 DNA: TGTGCCAGCAGCCACTCCGGGACAGGGTTTGGGGAGCAGTACTTC.